The rows below give T cell receptor beta chains drawn from one sample of a study of early stage breast cancer tumors. Measured with immunoSEQ multiplex PCR; TCRdb has only the in-frame clones, and not every one. This sample has about 51,000 clones, with about three quarters found just once. The sequencing sample was made of blood. The receptors were sampled from a person in their forties with breast cancer. Both conserved end residues are part of each CDR3. Each record gives: D gene, V gene, clone size, J gene, CDR3 DNA, CDR3 protein. D genes are given only for firm matches. The size field is filled for only some rows; it gives once, few, many or a size class.

NA	TRBV19	NA	TRBJ2-7	TGTGCCAGTAGTCTCACTAGGGGGGATCGGGAGCAGTACTTC	CASSLTRGDREQYF
NA	TRBV7-2	NA	TRBJ2-3	TGTGCCAGCAGCGTCTTGCACACAGATACGCAGTATTTT	CASSVLHTDTQYF
TRBD1	TRBV18	NA	TRBJ1-1	TGTGCCAGCTCACCTCGGGACAGTAACACTGAAGCTTTCTTT	CASSPRDSNTEAFF
TRBD2	TRBV6-5	NA	TRBJ2-3	TGTGCCAGCAGTTTAGCGGGAGGGGTTGGCACAGATACGCAGTATTTT	CASSLAGGVGTDTQYF
TRBD1	TRBV10-3	NA	TRBJ2-5	TGTGCCATCAGTGGCGACAGGGGCGGCGGGACCCAGTACTTC	CAISGDRGGGTQYF
NA	TRBV18	NA	TRBJ2-3	TGTGCCAGCTCACCACGGGGTAGGTCAACCAGGGATACGCAGTATTTT	CASSPRGRSTRDTQYF
NA	TRBV18	NA	TRBJ2-3	TGTGCCAGCTCACCTCGTAGAATTGGGCAGGCGGAGACAGATACGCAGTATTTT	CASSPRRIGQAETDTQYF
NA	TRBV18	NA	TRBJ2-1	TGTGCCAGCTCACCACCGAGTTCAAGCCCCTCCTACAATGAGCAGTTCTTC	CASSPPSSSPSYNEQFF
NA	TRBV2	few	TRBJ2-7	TGTGCCAGCACGACTGGAGCCTACGAGCAGTACTTC	CASTTGAYEQYF
NA	TRBV15	NA	TRBJ1-1	TGTGCCACCAGCAGAGATGGGGGGGGCGAAGCTTTCTTT	CATSRDGGGEAFF
NA	TRBV11-3	NA	TRBJ2-5	TGTGCCAGCAGCTTAGAGGGGGTAGAAGAGACCCAGTACTTC	CASSLEGVEETQYF
TRBD2	TRBV5-1	few	TRBJ2-5	TGCGCCAGCAGGATGGGGGATAGCGGGAGTGGAGAGACCCAGTACTTC	CASRMGDSGSGETQYF
TRBD1	TRBV11-2	once	TRBJ1-2	TGTGCCAGCAGCTTACTGGGACAGGATATGGATGGCTACACCTTC	CASSLLGQDMDGYTF
TRBD2	TRBV30	NA	TRBJ2-7	TGTGCCTGGAGCCAAAAGCGGGGCTATGGCGGCGAGCAGTACTTC	CAWSQKRGYGGEQYF
TRBD2	TRBV10-3	NA	TRBJ2-5	TGTGCCGCCGGGGATGGCGGGAGGGAGACCCAGTACTTC	CAAGDGGRETQYF
NA	TRBV15	NA	TRBJ1-2	TGTGCCACCAGCAGAGATCAGGTGGAGGGGTATGGCTACACCTTC	CATSRDQVEGYGYTF
NA	TRBV7-2	NA	TRBJ1-3	TGTGCCAGCAGCGCCCAATTCTCTGGAAACACCATATATTTT	CASSAQFSGNTIYF
NA	TRBV6-1	NA	TRBJ1-4	TGTGCCAGCAGTGAATCGGCAGTTTTTAATGAAAAACTGTTTTTT	CASSESAVFNEKLFF
NA	TRBV18	NA	TRBJ2-2	TGTGCCAGCTCACCACTCCAGGGGCACACCGGGGAGCTGTTTTTT	CASSPLQGHTGELFF
TRBD2	TRBV2	NA	TRBJ2-3	TGTGCCAGCAGCAAGAAGGGACTAGCGGTGACAGATACGCAGTATTTT	CASSKKGLAVTDTQYF
NA	TRBV9	NA	TRBJ2-7	TGTGCCAGCAGCGGAGGGCCCGGACCTTCCTACGAGCAGTACTTC	CASSGGPGPSYEQYF
NA	TRBV6-5	NA	TRBJ1-2	TGTGCCAGCAGTTACTCGGAGGGGTTGAATGGCTACACCTTC	CASSYSEGLNGYTF
NA	TRBV6-1	NA	TRBJ1-3	TGTGCCAGCAGTGGGCAGGGAAACACCATATATTTT	CASSGQGNTIYF
NA	TRBV19	NA	TRBJ1-5	TGTGCCAGTAGTAGACAGTTATACAATCAGCCCCAGCATTTT	CASSRQLYNQPQHF
TRBD1	TRBV19	few	TRBJ2-7	TGTGCCAGTAGTACGACAGGGGTCCCCTCCTACGAGCAGTACTTC	CASSTTGVPSYEQYF
NA	TRBV29-1	NA	TRBJ1-2	TGCAGCGTTGCCCCGGGGAGCTATGGCTACACCTTC	CSVAPGSYGYTF
NA	TRBV27	NA	TRBJ2-5	TGTGCCAGCAGTTCCGGGCTGTTCCAAGAGACCCAGTACTTC	CASSSGLFQETQYF